Presented here are 25 T cell receptor beta chains from one specimen sequenced in a study of cytomegalovirus exposure and HLA in healthy donors. In the PCR, 60 Vbeta and 13 Jbeta primers were used. Generated by immunoSEQ multiplex PCR, the TCRdb table keeps only in-frame clones and is missing some. The table lists roughly 190,000 clones, approximately 86% of them singletons. Sequencing input: PBMCs. The origin of the receptors is a woman aged 18 to 35 in good health and CMV-seronegative.

This clone was recorded a few times. The rearrangement links TRBV7-9 to TRBJ1-1; D is possibly TRBD1 (6 bases). This CDR3 is built from 13 residues. V was pared by 5 bases and J by 1 base, with 8 bases between. Per the germline V gene, CDR1 is SEHNR and CDR2 is FQNEAQ (reference sequence). The CDR3 sequence: CASSKTGNTEAFF. CDR3 bases: TGTGCCAGCAGCAAGACAGGGAACACTGAAGCTTTCTTT.

This clone has just a few counts. The rearrangement uses TRBV5-4 and TRBJ2-5, with 11 bases that match TRBD1. The CDR3 consists of 14 residues. The germline V gene has CDR1 SGHNT and CDR2 YYREEE (reference sequence). V dropped 3 bases and J dropped 5; count of bases not matched to a gene: 3. Here the CDR3 DNA reads TGTGCCAGCAGCTCGGACAGGGGGCGGGAGACCCAGTACTTC. Residues: CASSSDRGRETQYF.

This chain joins TRBV4-2 and TRBJ2-3; 10 bases line up with TRBD2. CDR1 is LGHNA and CDR2 is YNFKEQ in the germline V gene. The CDR3 spans 16 residues. Losses at the gene ends were 1 base for V and 6 bases for J; bases not matched to a gene: 7. Here the CDR3 reads CASSQGNSGRSDTQYF. The CDR3 DNA reads as TGTGCCAGCAGCCAAGGTAATAGCGGGAGGTCGGATACGCAGTATTTT.

The chain employs TRBV30 and TRBJ1-3, with D perhaps matching TRBD1 (5 bases). Germline V gene sequence: CDR1 GTSNPN, CDR2 SVGIG (reference sequence). The CDR3 loop spans 15 amino acids. Between the trimmed V and J ends, which lost 0 bases and 7 bases, there was a span of 16 bases. CDR3 loop: CAWSVPPGGRNTIYF. CDR3 nucleotide sequence: TGTGCCTGGAGTGTCCCCCCCGGGGGGAGGAACACCATATATTTT.

V and J are TRBV28 and TRBJ1-2, with 11 bases fitting TRBD1. Germline trimming cut 5 bases from V and 3 bases from J; bases unmatched to any gene: 2. CDR1 and CDR2 (germline): MDHEN, SYDVKM. This CDR3 is built from 14 residues. The CDR3 DNA reads as TGTGCCAGCAGTCCGGGACAGGGGGACTATGGCTACACCTTC. Translated, it gives CASSPGQGDYGYTF.

The rearrangement uses TRBV28 and TRBJ2-3, with 9 bases aligning to TRBD2. After removal of 3 bases from V and 4 bases from J, the junction contained 11 bases not matched to a gene. Germline assignment: CDR1 MDHEN and CDR2 SYDVKM. The CDR3 totals 17 residues. The CDR3 DNA reads TGTGCCAGCAGTTTCACCCCCGGGACTAGCACATCAGATACGCAGTATTTT. It encodes CASSFTPGTSTSDTQYF.

The chain joins TRBV28 to TRBJ2-7; a weak D match, TRBD1 (6 bases). Germline V gene lookup returns CDR1 MDHEN and CDR2 SYDVKM. This CDR3 contains 13 residues. V lost 3 bases and J 0 bases, leaving 6 bases between the germline ends. CDR3 coding DNA: TGTGCCAGCAGTTTGGACAGCTCCTACGAGCAGTACTTC. It codes for CASSLDSSYEQYF.

This chain uses TRBV2 with TRBJ2-7; 7 bases match TRBD2. Germline V gene lookup returns CDR1 SNHLY and CDR2 FYNNEI. The CDR3 runs 15 residues. The junction had 4 bases not matched to a gene; V was cut back by 2 bases and J by 0 bases. CDR3 bases: TGTGCCAGCAGTGAAATGGCGGGAGCCTCCTACGAGCAGTACTTC. Protein sequence: CASSEMAGASYEQYF.

The chain uses TRBV5-1 and TRBJ1-2, with 7 bases aligning to TRBD1. J lost 4 bases, V lost 1 base, and 10 bases had no gene match. Germline V CDR1 and CDR2: SGHRS, YFSETQ. The CDR3 spans 16 residues. CDR3 protein: CASSLYGQEGIYGYTF. CDR3 sequence (DNA): TGCGCCAGCAGCTTGTATGGACAGGAGGGGATCTATGGCTACACCTTC. The full variable domain, rest sourced from reference TRBV5-1 and TRBJ1-2, is KAGVTQTPRYLIKTRGQQVTLSCSPISGHRSVSWYQQTPGQGLQFLFEYFSETQRNKGNFPGRFSGRQFSNSRSEMNVSTLELGDSALYLCASSLYGQEGIYGYTFGSGTRLTVV.

This clone showed up just a few times. This rearrangement joins TRBV4-1 to TRBJ1-1; TRBD1 matches 8 bases. The V gene's germline CDR1 is MGHRA and CDR2 YSYEKL. The CDR3 covers 15 residues. Trimming at V came to 3 bases and at J to 2 bases, leaving 5 bases not matched to a gene. This chain's CDR3 is CASSHDRGLNTEAFF. In DNA, the CDR3 is TGCGCCAGCAGCCATGACAGGGGTTTAAACACTGAAGCTTTCTTT.

This chain uses TRBV14 with TRBJ2-1, with 13 nucleotides matching TRBD2. This CDR3 has 16 residues. V trimming: 3 bases; J trimming: 7 bases; junction bases outside the gene matches: 6. The germline V gene encodes CDR1 SGHDN and CDR2 FVKESK. This chain's CDR3 is CASSQELAGGRNEQFF. The CDR3 nucleotides read TGTGCCAGCAGCCAGGAACTAGCGGGAGGGCGGAATGAGCAGTTCTTC.

The rearrangement links TRBV5-4 to TRBJ2-3, with 7 bases identical to TRBD2. V shed 4 bases, J shed 8 bases, and the junction held 10 bases outside the gene matches. Germline V gene sequence: CDR1 SGHNT, CDR2 YYREEE (reference sequence). This CDR3 contains 14 residues. As DNA, the CDR3 is TGTGCCAGCAGCGACGCGGGAGCGGCAGCTACGCAGTATTTT. Its translation: CASSDAGAAATQYF.

The chain recombines TRBV29-1 with TRBJ1-3; 7 bases match TRBD1. The trim removed 4 bases at V and 4 bases at J, leaving 4 bases unmatched. Germline-derived CDR1 and CDR2 are SQVTM and ANQGSEA. This CDR3 is 13 amino acids long. The CDR3 region is CSVGGGEGNTIYF. CDR3 nucleotide sequence: TGCAGCGTTGGAGGGGGCGAAGGAAACACCATATATTTT.

This rearrangement joins TRBV7-9 to TRBJ1-3; no definite D call. The germline V and J ends were trimmed by 1 base and 3 bases, with 16 bases remaining between them. Germline values: CDR1 SEHNR, CDR2 FQNEAQ (reference sequence). The CDR3 extends over 17 amino acids. DNA of the CDR3: TGTGCCAGCAGCTTAGATCTCGGCCTCCCGGGTGGAAACACCATATATTTT. It is translated as CASSLDLGLPGGNTIYF.

As regards this clone: At one of its ends the junction is not consistent with the germline gene, which may arise from a read error. V is TRBV5-1 and J is TRBJ1-4; tentatively, D is TRBD1 (5 bases). The CDR3 extends over 16 amino acids. Germline V gives CDR1 SGHRS, CDR2 YFSETQ. CDR3 sequence reads: CASSPTPGGSGEKPFF. The DNA of the CDR3 is TGCGCCAGCAGTCCAACCCCGGGGGGAAGCGGTGAAAAACCGTTTTTT.

V usage is TRBV19 and J usage is TRBJ2-3, with 9 nucleotides matching TRBD2. This CDR3 spans 16 amino acids. Germline V gene data show CDR1 as LNHDA and CDR2 as SQIVND (reference sequence). V was pared by 9 bases and J by 0 bases, with 10 bases of the junction left unmatched. The CDR3 reads CARTQTSGKSTDTQYF. The CDR3 nucleotides read TGTGCCAGAACCCAGACTAGCGGTAAAAGCACAGATACGCAGTATTTT. The full variable domain, in which reference TRBV19 and TRBJ2-3 provide the parts outside the CDR3, is DGGITQSPKYLFRKEGQNVTLSCEQNLNHDAMYWYRQDPGQGLRLIYYSQIVNDFQKGDIAEGYSVSREKKESFPLTVTSAQKNPTAFYLCARTQTSGKSTDTQYFGPGTRLTVL.

The CDR3 sequence: CASSEGGRGAETQYF. CDR3 DNA: TGTGCCAGCAGTGAAGGCGGCAGGGGAGCGGAGACCCAGTACTTC. The chain joins TRBV6-1 to TRBJ2-5; D might be TRBD1 (6 bases). Trimming removed 1 base at V and 5 bases at J, with 14 bases between. Germline V CDR1 and CDR2: MNHNS, SASEGT. The CDR3 covers 15 residues.

This chain uses TRBV7-9 with TRBJ2-2, with 7 bases that match TRBD2. Per germline, CDR1 SEHNR and CDR2 FQNEAQ (reference sequence). The CDR3 runs 15 residues. V shed 5 bases and J 4 bases; nucleotides not matched to a gene: 7. CDR3 sequence: CASSPGLVVTGELFF. Written as DNA, the CDR3 is TGTGCCAGCAGCCCCGGACTAGTCGTCACCGGGGAGCTGTTTTTT.

The sample holds a few counts of this clone. The sample contains more than one DNA sequence encoding this CDR3. The CDR3 here is CASSLRGGTDTQYF. The DNA of the CDR3 is TGCGCCAGCAGCTTACGGGGGGGCACAGATACGCAGTATTTT. The genes are TRBV5-1 and TRBJ2-3, with 7 bases that match TRBD2. With 2 bases clipped from V and 1 base from J, the junction kept 1 base outside the gene matches. The CDR3 is made up of 14 amino acids. CDR1 and CDR2 (germline): SGHRS, YFSETQ.

Only one count was recorded for this clone. The chain has TRBV2 and TRBJ1-5; D perhaps matches TRBD1 (6 bases). The CDR3 has 15 amino acids. Germline CDR1 is SNHLY and CDR2 is FYNNEI. Between the trimmed V and J ends, which lost 7 bases and 6 bases, there was a span of 19 bases. CDR3 coding DNA: TGTGCCAGCACCGGGAGGGGGGGTGGGTTTCAGCCCCAGCATTTT. Amino acid sequence: CASTGRGGGFQPQHF. The variable domain in full, with the rest retrieved from reference TRBV2 and TRBJ1-5, is EPEVTQTPSHQVTQMGQEVILRCVPISNHLYFYWYRQILGQKVEFLVSFYNNEISEKSEIFDDQFSVERPDGSNFTLKIRSTKLEDSAMYFCASTGRGGGFQPQHFGDGTRLSIL.

J is TRBJ2-3 and V is TRBV4-1; the D is unclear. Looked up from germline, CDR1 is MGHRA and CDR2 is YSYEKL. There are 15 residues in the CDR3. The V end lost 2 bases, the J end lost 4 bases, and 13 bases lay between the germline ends. The CDR3 DNA reads TGCGCCAGCAGCCAAACTGGGCCTACCCCAGATACGCAGTATTTT. It is translated as CASSQTGPTPDTQYF.

This clone was picked up one time. The V gene is TRBV6-1, the J gene TRBJ2-5; possible D gene TRBD1, 6 bases. V was pared by 1 base and J by 1 base, with 10 bases between. The germline V gene has CDR1 MNHNS and CDR2 SASEGT. There are 15 residues in the CDR3. DNA for the CDR3: TGTGCCAGCAGTGAAGTTACAGGGACCCAAGAGACCCAGTACTTC. As protein: CASSEVTGTQETQYF.

This clone was counted only a few times. The rearrangement uses TRBV10-1 and TRBJ1-1; TRBD1 matches 8 bases. Germline V gives CDR1 WNHNN, CDR2 SYGVQD (reference sequence). The CDR3 has 14 residues. With V trimmed by 3 bases and J by 6 bases, 6 bases remained unmatched. CDR3 coding DNA: TGCGCCAGCAGTGATGGACAGGGTATGGCTGAAGCTTTCTTT. Protein product: CASSDGQGMAEAFF.

V and J are TRBV7-9 and TRBJ1-2; D is possibly TRBD1 (5 bases). V was clipped by 5 bases and J by 7 bases, with 14 bases between them. The CDR3 spans 13 residues. Germline V lookup: CDR1 SEHNR, CDR2 FQNEAQ (reference sequence). CDR3 sequence: CASSQGGVRGYTF. The DNA of the CDR3 is TGTGCCAGCAGCCAGGGAGGGGTACGTGGCTACACCTTC.

The rearrangement uses TRBV7-6 and TRBJ2-1, with a tentative D call TRBD2 (5 bases). Germline CDR1 reads SGHVS; CDR2 reads FNYEAQ. The ends were cut back, 1 base at V and 7 bases at J, with 14 bases in the middle. The CDR3 sequence is 15 residues long. The CDR3 nucleotides read TGTGCCAGCAGCTTAGGGGCCTGGGAGTTAAATGAGCAGTTCTTC. Translated: CASSLGAWELNEQFF.